The 27 T cell receptor beta chains in this list originate from one sample, sequenced in a study. MiXCR was run by TCRdb on the 5' RACE reads, yielding one entry per CDR3 protein. The sample includes about 41,000 distinct CDR3 sequences, just under 30% of them seen just once. The sample comprised memory CD4+ T cells sorted from a lymph node. Subset given: memory CD4+ T cells, CD4+CD45RO+CD25-. Receptors originate from a female donor with breast cancer.

Many counts were recorded for this clonotype. The genes are TRBV20-1 and TRBJ2-7; TRBD2 matches at 15 bases. The CDR3 runs 17 residues. Germline lookup yields CDR1 DFQATT and CDR2 SNEGSKA (reference sequence). V dropped 7 bases and J dropped 0; count of bases not matched to a gene: 10. CDR3 nucleotides: TGCAGTGGGACCGGGACTAGCGGGGGGCGAAGCTCCTACGAGCAGTACTTC. Translation gives CSGTGTSGGRSSYEQYF.

This clonotype was recorded at least ten times. This rearrangement joins TRBV20-1 to TRBJ2-3; 8 positions agree with TRBD2. The CDR3 spans 14 residues. The germline V gene encodes CDR1 DFQATT and CDR2 SNEGSKA (reference sequence). Trimming took 2 bases from V and 5 from J; bases not matched to a gene: 6. The chain's CDR3 is CSARPAGVLDTQYF. As DNA, the CDR3 is TGCAGTGCTAGACCAGCGGGAGTTCTAGATACGCAGTATTTT.

As to this clonotype: A junction end diverges from the germline sequence, so it may reflect a read error. The rearrangement joins TRBV7-7 to TRBJ2-1; D gene ambiguous. The CDR3 is 14 amino acids. CDR1 is SSHAT, CDR2 FNYEAQ, per germline (reference sequence). The CDR3 DNA reads as TGTGCTAGCAGCCCCCGGGCCCAGTTTACTGAGCAGTTCTTC. It specifies CASSPRAQFTEQFF.

The V and J genes are TRBV6-2 or TRBV6-3 and TRBJ2-2; D is perhaps TRBD1 or TRBD2 (6 bases each). CDR1 is MNHEY, CDR2 SVGEGT, per germline. Trimming cost V 6 bases and J 5 bases, with 13 bases left between them. CDR3 length equals 14 residues. In DNA form, the CDR3 reads TGTGCCAGCAGCCGACGAGGGGGGACCGGGGAGCTGTTTTTT. Translation gives CASSRRGGTGELFF.

The chain recombines TRBV2 with TRBJ2-5, with D unresolved. V was clipped by 5 bases and J by 9 bases, with 10 bases between them. The CDR3 contains 11 residues. Germline loops: CDR1 SNHLY, CDR2 FYNNEI. CDR3 sequence reads: CASSPSWAQYF. The CDR3 nucleotides are TGTGCCAGCAGTCCCTCGTGGGCCCAGTACTTC.

This clonotype has only one observation. The chain is built from TRBV7-6 and TRBJ2-5; 11 positions agree with TRBD2. Trimming removed 5 bases from V and 2 bases from J; junction bases left unmatched: 4. This CDR3 is 15 amino acids long. Per germline, CDR1 SGHVS and CDR2 FNYEAQ. The CDR3 sequence: CASSPTSGTQETQYF. The CDR3 bases are TGTGCCAGCAGCCCGACTAGCGGGACTCAAGAGACCCAGTACTTC.

This clonotype was seen repeatedly, ten times or more. The chain has TRBV28 and TRBJ1-2; D call uncertain. V was cut by 4 bases and J by 4 bases, with 7 bases left in between. The CDR3 covers 12 residues. Looked up from germline, CDR1 is MDHEN and CDR2 is SYDVKM. The CDR3 bases are TGTGCCAGCAGTTGGGTGGGCTATGGCTACACCTTC. Translating gives CASSWVGYGYTF.

The sample holds a few counts of this clonotype. At one boundary the junction diverges from the germline segment, which might be a read error. The V and J genes are TRBV4-1 and TRBJ2-5, with a weak D call TRBD1 (6 bases). The CDR3 totals 14 residues. In germline, CDR1 is MGHRA, CDR2 YSYEKL. The CDR3 nucleotides are TGCGCCAGCAGTCAAGACAGGAGCGAAGAGACCCAGTACTTC. It specifies CASSQDRSEETQYF.

The rearrangement uses TRBV24-1 and TRBJ2-3, with D possibly matching TRBD2 (5 bases). The CDR3 is 12 residues long. V lost 3 bases, J lost 10 bases, and 10 bases lay in between. The germline V gene encodes CDR1 KGHDR and CDR2 SFDVKD. The CDR3 spells CATSDASGAQYF. CDR3 nucleotide sequence: TGTGCCACCAGTGATGCATCCGGGGCGCAGTATTTT.

This clonotype was detected only a few times. CDR3 loop: CASSQDSKSMNTEAFF. CDR3 DNA sequence: TGCGCCAGCAGCCAAGACAGTAAGAGTATGAACACTGAAGCTTTCTTT. The chain has TRBV4-1 and TRBJ1-1; no definite D call. The CDR3 is made up of 16 amino acids. CDR1 and CDR2 from the germline V gene are MGHRA and YSYEKL. The V end lost 0 bases, the J end lost 0 bases, and 11 bases lay between the germline ends.

For this clonotype: This is likely a read error, given that the CDR3 carries no conserved phenylalanine or tryptophan at its end. The V call is TRBV13, the J call TRBJ2-3, with 9 bases identical to TRBD2. V lost 5 bases, J lost 6 bases, and 12 bases stayed unmatched. Germline V gene data show CDR1 as PRHDT and CDR2 as FYEKMQ (reference sequence). The CDR3 sequence is 16 residues long. The CDR3 loop reads CASSLTRSGSSDTQYV. The CDR3 DNA is TGTGCCAGCAGCCTAACCCGTAGCGGGAGTTCGGATACGCAGTATGTT.

In the case of this clonotype: A much larger clone differs from this one at a single base, so this may be a read error. The chain links TRBV6-1 to TRBJ1-1; possibly TRBD1 for D (5 bases). The germline V gene has CDR1 MNHNS and CDR2 SASEGT. The CDR3 is 13 amino acids. The V gene lost 6 bases and the J gene lost 4 bases, with 12 bases spanning the gap. The CDR3 coding sequence is TGTGCCAGCAGACAGGAGTTCTCCACTGAAGCTTTCTTT. Amino acid sequence: CASRQEFSTEAFF.

The chain uses TRBV6-2 or TRBV6-3 and TRBJ2-1; D is possibly TRBD2 (6 bases). This CDR3 comprises 11 residues. Germline-derived CDR1 and CDR2 are MNHEY and SVGEGT. The V end was cut by 8 bases, the J end by 8 bases, with 10 bases between. The CDR3 region is CASASVDEQFF. Written as DNA, the CDR3 is TGTGCCAGCGCTAGCGTGGATGAGCAGTTCTTC.

V and J are TRBV20-1 and TRBJ1-2; perhaps TRBD1 as D (5 bases). V lost 6 bases to trimming and J lost 4 bases, with 15 bases between them. Looked up from germline, CDR1 is DFQATT and CDR2 is SNEGSKA (reference sequence). The CDR3 consists of 13 residues. The CDR3 DNA is TGCAGTGCCGGCCCCAGGGAAGGCTATGGCTACACCTTC. Translation gives CSAGPREGYGYTF.

This sequence joins TRBV6-1 and TRBJ2-7; D may be TRBD1 (5 bases). The length of the CDR3 is 15 residues. V was trimmed by 5 bases and J by 2 bases, leaving 16 bases between them. Germline V CDR1 and CDR2: MNHNS, SASEGT. The CDR3 is CASSLETQGAYEQYF. The DNA for the CDR3 is TGTGCCAGCAGTCTAGAAACGCAAGGGGCCTACGAGCAGTACTTC.

This clonotype was seen at least ten times. The chain has TRBV10-3 and TRBJ2-7; the match to TRBD2 covers 7 bases. CDR1 and CDR2 (germline): ENHRY, SYGVKD. Losses at the gene ends were 7 bases for V and 2 bases for J; bases not matched to a gene: 5. The CDR3 is made up of 13 amino acids. The CDR3 here is CAIKGEGPYEQYF. DNA of the CDR3: TGTGCCATCAAAGGGGAGGGCCCCTACGAGCAGTACTTC.

The chain employs TRBV7-9 and TRBJ2-1; 16 bases map to TRBD2. Germline CDR1 and CDR2: SEHNR and FQNEAQ (reference sequence). J gave up 7 bases and V 7 bases, and 1 base lay outside the gene matches. CDR3 length: 14 amino acids. DNA for the CDR3: TGTGCCAGCACGGGACTAGCGGGAGGGAATGAGCAGTTCTTC. Its translation is CASTGLAGGNEQFF.

This clonotype occurred many times. The rearrangement uses TRBV5-1 and TRBJ2-5, with 7 bases matching TRBD2. The V gene end was trimmed by 5 bases and the J gene end by 3 bases; junction bases not matched to a gene: 7. Germline CDR1 is SGHRS and CDR2 is YFSETQ. This CDR3 contains 14 residues. CDR3 nucleotide sequence: TGCGCCAGCAGGCCCGGGACTACTGAAGAGACCCAGTACTTC. This gives the protein CASRPGTTEETQYF.

The V and J genes are TRBV12-3 or TRBV12-4 and TRBJ2-1, with TRBD1 matching 8 bases. The CDR3 runs to 15 residues. Losses at the gene ends were 4 bases for V and 10 bases for J; bases not matched to a gene: 12. As DNA, the CDR3 is TGTGCCAGCAGTTACGACAGGGGTATACTACAGGAGCAGTTCTTC. Translation gives CASSYDRGILQEQFF.

V and J are TRBV20-1 and TRBJ2-3; 8 nucleotides align to TRBD2. V trimming: 5 bases; J trimming: 2 bases; junction bases outside the gene matches: 6. Germline assignment: CDR1 DFQATT and CDR2 SNEGSKA (reference sequence). This CDR3 spans 14 amino acids. CDR3 loop: CSAPGLGATDTQYF. In nucleotides, the CDR3 is TGCAGTGCTCCGGGACTAGGGGCCACAGATACGCAGTATTTT.

This clonotype appeared a few times. This chain links TRBV20-1 with TRBJ2-7; TRBD1 agrees at 10 bases. J lost 5 bases, V lost 0 bases, and 4 bases had no gene match. The germline V gene encodes CDR1 DFQATT and CDR2 SNEGSKA (reference sequence). The CDR3 is 14 residues long. The DNA of the CDR3 is TGCAGTGCTAGAGACTTCGGACAGGGGGACGAGCAGTACTTC. Its protein is CSARDFGQGDEQYF.

The V gene is TRBV20-1, the J gene TRBJ2-7, with D uncertain. Trimming removed 3 bases at V and 5 bases at J, with 11 bases between. CDR1 is DFQATT, CDR2 SNEGSKA, per germline (reference sequence). This CDR3 has 12 residues. This CDR3 is CSASLGSDEQYF. As DNA, the CDR3 is TGCAGTGCTAGTCTGGGGTCCGACGAGCAGTACTTC.

The chain combines TRBV9 with TRBJ2-3; no clear D gene. Germline assignment: CDR1 SGDLS and CDR2 YYNGEE. The ends were cut back, 3 bases at V and 3 bases at J, with 2 bases in the middle. The CDR3 consists of 11 residues. The CDR3 DNA reads as TGTGCCAGCAGCGCGACAGATACGCAGTATTTT. Its translation: CASSATDTQYF. The complete variable domain, with remaining parts taken from reference TRBV9 and TRBJ2-3, reads DSGVTQTPKHLITATGQRVTLRCSPRSGDLSVYWYQQSLDQGLQFLIQYYNGEERAKGNILERFSAQQFPDLHSELNLSSLELGDSALYFCASSATDTQYFGPGTRLTVL.

The gene calls are TRBV5-1 and TRBJ1-4; a weak D match, TRBD1 (5 bases). This CDR3 region has 15 residues. V lost 3 bases, J lost 2 bases, and 11 bases lay in between. In germline, CDR1 is SGHRS, CDR2 YFSETQ. CDR3 residues: CASSSIGATNEKLFF. CDR3 nucleotide sequence: TGCGCCAGCAGCTCGATAGGGGCTACTAATGAAAAACTGTTTTTT. Drawing the rest from reference TRBV5-1 and TRBJ1-4, the complete variable domain is KAGVTQTPRYLIKTRGQQVTLSCSPISGHRSVSWYQQTPGQGLQFLFEYFSETQRNKGNFPGRFSGRQFSNSRSEMNVSTLELGDSALYLCASSSIGATNEKLFFGSGTQLSVL.

The V gene is TRBV5-1, the J gene TRBJ2-1; TRBD2 matches at 8 bases. The germline V gene has CDR1 SGHRS and CDR2 YFSETQ. The CDR3 length is 17 residues. The junction had 8 bases not matched to a gene; V was cut back by 0 bases and J by 3 bases. CDR3 DNA: TGCGCCAGCAGCTTGGTCTCGGAGGCGGGAGGCTACAATGAGCAGTTCTTC. Translated: CASSLVSEAGGYNEQFF. Together with reference TRBV5-1 and TRBJ2-1, the CDR3 gives the full variable domain: KAGVTQTPRYLIKTRGQQVTLSCSPISGHRSVSWYQQTPGQGLQFLFEYFSETQRNKGNFPGRFSGRQFSNSRSEMNVSTLELGDSALYLCASSLVSEAGGYNEQFFGPGTRLTVL.

The sample holds a few counts of this clonotype. The chain links TRBV4-2 to TRBJ1-5; TRBD1 is a possible D gene (5 bases). The V gene's germline CDR1 is LGHNA and CDR2 YNFKEQ. The CDR3 runs to 15 residues. V was cut by 1 base and J by 6 bases, with 13 bases left in between. This CDR3 is CASSQAGGTLQPQHF. As DNA, the CDR3 is TGTGCCAGCAGCCAAGCGGGCGGGACGCTTCAGCCCCAGCATTTT.

Comments on this clonotype: Germline is not matched at one junction end, which may reflect a read error. The chain is built from TRBV5-1 and TRBJ2-3, with TRBD1 matching 7 bases. The germline gives CDR1 SGHRS, CDR2 YFSETQ. The CDR3 is 14 residues long. DNA of the CDR3: TGCCCCAGCAGCTCTCGGACAGGCGGGGATACGCAGTATTTT. It codes for CPSSSRTGGDTQYF.